The rows below give T cell receptor beta chains drawn from one sample of a study of cytomegalovirus exposure and HLA in healthy donors. Only in-frame clones appear in the TCRdb table, and some are missing; sequencing was by immunoSEQ multiplex PCR. The sample holds tens of thousands of clones, approximately 60% seen once. The sequencing sample was made of PBMCs. The receptors were sampled from a boy younger than 18 in good health and CMV-seropositive. Both conserved end residues are part of each CDR3.

V gene: TRBV7-9
J gene: TRBJ1-1
CDR3 protein: CASSTTGLNTEAFF

V gene: TRBV7-9
J gene: TRBJ2-2
CDR3 protein: CASSKGTGGYNGELFF

V gene: TRBV4-3
J gene: TRBJ1-4
CDR3 protein: CASSQVLAQGGEKLFF

V gene: TRBV4-1
J gene: TRBJ2-7
CDR3 protein: CASSVRFGQGALDEQYF

V gene: TRBV27
J gene: TRBJ2-1
CDR3 protein: CASSRYPDRNEQFF

V gene: TRBV5-6
J gene: TRBJ2-1
CDR3 protein: CASSISTRDMEFF

V gene: TRBV30
J gene: TRBJ1-2
CDR3 protein: CAWAGDNYGYTF

V gene: TRBV6-6
J gene: TRBJ1-5
CDR3 protein: CASSSGGSNQPQHF

V gene: TRBV12-5
J gene: TRBJ1-1
CDR3 protein: CASGLARGGATEAFF

V gene: TRBV7-9
J gene: TRBJ2-7
CDR3 protein: CASSRGGEQYF

V gene: TRBV2
J gene: TRBJ1-1
CDR3 protein: CASSLQWNTEAFF

V gene: TRBV5-1
J gene: TRBJ2-7
CDR3 protein: CASSLQTGHEQYF

V gene: TRBV19
J gene: TRBJ2-1
CDR3 protein: CASSILYNEQFF

V gene: TRBV29-1
J gene: TRBJ2-4
CDR3 protein: CSVPSHQGGRNIQYF

V gene: TRBV28
J gene: TRBJ1-2
CDR3 protein: CASSLTGFNYGYTF

V gene: TRBV29-1
J gene: TRBJ1-2
CDR3 protein: CSVEDPGYTF

V gene: TRBV4-1
J gene: TRBJ2-5
CDR3 protein: CASSASPEVPQGHQETQYF

V gene: TRBV10-2
J gene: TRBJ1-2
CDR3 protein: CASSDIPRSGYGYTF

V gene: TRBV5-5
J gene: TRBJ2-5
CDR3 protein: CASSETPGLAGETQYF

V gene: TRBV6-5
J gene: TRBJ2-2
CDR3 protein: CAIRDSNTGELFF

V gene: TRBV29-1
J gene: TRBJ2-7
CDR3 protein: CSAGGLSTYEQYF

V gene: TRBV29-1
J gene: TRBJ2-7
CDR3 protein: CSATQTGMGEQYF

V gene: TRBV7-2
J gene: TRBJ2-7
CDR3 protein: CASSHRDSYEQYF

V gene: TRBV15
J gene: TRBJ2-2
CDR3 protein: CATSGTGAYTGELFF

V gene: TRBV7-2
J gene: TRBJ1-4
CDR3 protein: CASSLQGWEKLFF